Listed here are 13 T cell receptor beta chains from one sample, sequenced in a study of vaccination and CD4 T cells after COVID-19. Sequenced with the Oncomine TCR Beta short-read assay was DNA taken from cultured CD4+ T cells. One entry per CDR3 protein results from TCRdb running MiXCR on the PCR reads. The sample lists about 18,000 distinct CDR3 sequences; 45% to 60% were seen once. Treatment indicated: roughly 10-day PBMC culture with coronavirus spike peptide pools or control peptides (ViraFEST assay). No antigen is known for these receptors. Sequencing was carried out using CD4+ T cells from blood, cultured in vitro. The receptors shown here come from a human donor who had recovered from COVID-19.

This clonotype was detected a few times. The chain recombines TRBV7-3 with TRBJ2-2; TRBD2 might be the D (6 bases). Germline assignment: CDR1 SGHTA and CDR2 FQGTGA. Trimming took off 2 bases at V and 0 bases at J, with 10 bases between the two ends. This CDR3 contains 16 residues. The CDR3 sequence is CASSLLATANTGELFF. CDR3 nucleotide sequence: TGTGCCAGCAGCTTACTAGCGACTGCGAACACCGGGGAGCTGTTTTTT. Full variable domain (rest looked up from reference TRBV7-3 and TRBJ2-2): GAGVSQTPSNKVTEKGKYVELRCDPISGHTALYWYRQSLGQGPEFLIYFQGTGAADDSGLPNDRFFAVRPEGSVSTLKIQRTERGDSAVYLCASSLLATANTGELFFGEGSRLTVL.

This chain connects TRBV10-2 to TRBJ2-1; D not resolved. The CDR3 is 13 amino acids. Germline V gives CDR1 WSHSY, CDR2 SAAADI. The ends were cut back, 9 bases at V and 7 bases at J, with 16 bases in the middle. The CDR3 nucleotides are TGCGCCAGTGCGGCGCAGGTAAGGAATGAGCAGTTCTTC. Protein: CASAAQVRNEQFF.

The V call is TRBV6-4, the J call TRBJ2-1; no clear D gene. CDR1 and CDR2 (germline): MRHNA, SNTAGT. CDR3 length: 14 amino acids. The ends were cut back, 0 bases at V and 5 bases at J, with 8 bases in the middle. CDR3 in DNA: TGTGCCAGCAGTGACTCGGAAGGAGACAATGAGCAGTTCTTC. It yields the protein CASSDSEGDNEQFF.

The J gene is TRBJ1-1, the V gene TRBV7-2; D possibly corresponds to TRBD1 (5 bases). Trimming pared 5 bases from V and 0 bases from J, leaving 10 bases between. The CDR3 consists of 14 residues. CDR1 SGHTA and CDR2 FQGNSA come from the germline V gene. As DNA, the CDR3 is TGTGCCAGCAGCACTCGACAGATGAACACTGAAGCTTTCTTT. It translates to CASSTRQMNTEAFF.

V is TRBV7-6 and J is TRBJ1-6, with D hard to call. Trimming shortened V by 3 bases and J by 7 bases, and 7 bases separated the two germline ends. The CDR3 extends over 13 amino acids. Germline V CDR1 and CDR2: SGHVS, FNYEAQ. The DNA for the CDR3 is TGTGCCAGCAGCTTCAGCAACAATTCACCCCTCCACTTT. Its translation: CASSFSNNSPLHF.

CDR3 sequence (DNA): TGTGCCAGCAGCTGGGACAGGGGGTATGGCTACACCTTC. Amino acids: CASSWDRGYGYTF. V usage is TRBV7-9 and J usage is TRBJ1-2; 11 nucleotides match TRBD1. The J segment lost 5 bases and the V segment lost 4 bases, leaving 0 bases of the junction unmatched. The CDR3 totals 13 residues. Per germline, CDR1 SEHNR and CDR2 FQNEAQ (reference sequence).

The chain recombines TRBV5-8 with TRBJ1-5; D perhaps matches TRBD1 (5 bases). The V end was cut by 0 bases, the J end by 6 bases, with 19 bases between. This CDR3 spans 17 amino acids. CDR1 SGHTS and CDR2 YDEGEE come from the germline V gene. The chain's CDR3 is CASSLDLASGVGQPQHF. CDR3 coding DNA: TGTGCCAGCAGCTTGGACCTTGCCTCGGGGGTGGGTCAGCCCCAGCATTTT.

The V and J genes are TRBV5-1 and TRBJ1-3; 8 positions match TRBD1. From germline, CDR1 is SGHRS and CDR2 YFSETQ. J was trimmed by 2 bases and V by 4 bases; bases with no gene match: 2. The CDR3 contains 14 residues. The CDR3 DNA sequence: TGCGCCAGCAGCCTGACAGGGGCTGGAAACACCATATATTTT. Its protein product is CASSLTGAGNTIYF.

Only a few counts were recorded for this clonotype. The V and J genes are TRBV2 and TRBJ2-3, with a tentative D call TRBD2 (5 bases). Germline V gene lookup returns CDR1 SNHLY and CDR2 FYNNEI. V was clipped by 6 bases and J by 0 bases, with 19 bases between them. The CDR3 consists of 17 residues. This chain's CDR3 is CASRKELALGSTDTQYF. Written as DNA, the CDR3 is TGTGCCAGCAGGAAGGAGCTAGCCCTAGGAAGCACAGATACGCAGTATTTT. The full variable domain, in which reference TRBV2 and TRBJ2-3 provide the parts outside the CDR3, is EPEVTQTPSHQVTQMGQEVILRCVPISNHLYFYWYRQILGQKVEFLVSFYNNEISEKSEIFDDQFSVERPDGSNFTLKIRSTKLEDSAMYFCASRKELALGSTDTQYFGPGTRLTVL.

The rearrangement links TRBV27 to TRBJ1-6; D unclear. The germline V gene has CDR1 MNHEY and CDR2 SMNVEV (reference sequence). This CDR3 has 13 amino acids. Deletions cut 6 bases from V and 10 bases from J, with 13 bases between. The CDR3 bases are TGTGCCAGCAGCCGAAAAACCGACTCACCCCTCCACTTT. Translating gives CASSRKTDSPLHF.

This clonotype came up a few times. J is TRBJ1-3 and V is TRBV4-1, with no clear D. The CDR3 sequence is 13 residues long. V shed 4 bases and J shed 8 bases, with 12 bases lying between them. Looked up from germline, CDR1 is MGHRA and CDR2 is YSYEKL. The CDR3 reads CASSRPLGDTIYF. In DNA, the CDR3 is TGCGCCAGCAGCCGCCCCCTCGGGGACACCATATATTTT.

Here the CDR3 DNA reads TGCGCCAGCAGCGACATGAGAGAAGCTTTCTTT. Protein product: CASSDMREAFF. This chain joins TRBV5-1 and TRBJ1-1; unclear D gene. Trimming left V 4 bases short and J 8 bases short, with 9 bases between. The germline CDR1 and CDR2 sequences are SGHRS and YFSETQ. The CDR3 sequence is 11 residues long.

The chain links TRBV7-2 to TRBJ1-6; D is unresolved. Germline values: CDR1 SGHTA, CDR2 FQGNSA. V was pared by 3 bases and J by 7 bases, with 13 bases between. The CDR3 is 15 residues long. The CDR3 is CASSLGREGNSPLHF. The CDR3 DNA reads as TGTGCCAGCAGCTTGGGGAGGGAGGGAAATTCACCCCTCCACTTT. Full variable domain (missing parts from reference TRBV7-2 and TRBJ1-6): GAGVSQSPSNKVTEKGKDVELRCDPISGHTALYWYRQSLGQGLEFLIYFQGNSAPDKSGLPSDRFSAERTGGSVSTLTIQRTQQEDSAVYLCASSLGREGNSPLHFGNGTRLTVT.